This TCR beta chain derives from a study of Ad26.COV2.S vaccination and SARS-CoV-2 variants. Whole-study results and caveats: Higher spike-specific TCR breadth was found in vaccine recipients than in placebo recipients.

Profiling relied on immunoSEQ multiplex PCR, and the TCRdb table lists in-frame clones only, not all of them. Seen here are 300,000 to 500,000 clones, 70% to 90% observed once, and the top ten hold 3% to 3.5%. The CDR3 covers 16 residues. The germline gives CDR1 MNHEY, CDR2 SMNVEV (reference sequence). Trimming pared 3 bases from V and 0 bases from J, leaving 11 bases between. The treatment here: roughly 19 received Ad26.COV2.S at low or high dose, single or two shots; 5 received placebo; per-sample allocation not given. Sampling happened 63 days after the first vaccine or placebo injection. A remark on this clone: Its cognate antigen is unknown.

V is TRBV27 and J is TRBJ2-2; D remains ambiguous. Material: peripheral blood, obtained in a trial of Ad26.COV2.S vaccine versus placebo. The sequence was obtained from a person between 18 and 59 years old who received the Ad26.COV2.S COVID-19 vaccine or a placebo. The CDR3 protein is CASSLDQTTNTGELFF. CDR3 nucleotides: TGTGCCAGCAGTTTGGACCAGACAACGAACACCGGGGAGCTGTTTTTT.